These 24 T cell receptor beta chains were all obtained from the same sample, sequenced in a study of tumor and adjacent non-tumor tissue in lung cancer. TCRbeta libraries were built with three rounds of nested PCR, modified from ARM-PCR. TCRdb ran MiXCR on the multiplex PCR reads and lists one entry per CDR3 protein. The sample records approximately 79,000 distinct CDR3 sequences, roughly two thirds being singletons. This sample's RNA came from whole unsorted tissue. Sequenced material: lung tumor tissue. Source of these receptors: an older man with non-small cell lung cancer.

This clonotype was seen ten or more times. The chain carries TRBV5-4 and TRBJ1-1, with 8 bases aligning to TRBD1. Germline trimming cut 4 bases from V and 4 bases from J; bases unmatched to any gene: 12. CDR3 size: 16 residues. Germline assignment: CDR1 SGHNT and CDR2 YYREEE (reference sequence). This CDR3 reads CASSASTRGRRTEAFF. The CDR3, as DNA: TGTGCCAGCAGCGCATCGACCAGGGGGCGCCGCACTGAAGCTTTCTTT.

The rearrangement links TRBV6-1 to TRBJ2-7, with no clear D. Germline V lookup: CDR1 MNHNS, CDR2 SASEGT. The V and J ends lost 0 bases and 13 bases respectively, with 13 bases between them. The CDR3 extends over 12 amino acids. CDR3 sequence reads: CASSEAVAEHYF. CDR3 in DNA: TGTGCCAGCAGTGAAGCTGTGGCCGAACACTACTTC.

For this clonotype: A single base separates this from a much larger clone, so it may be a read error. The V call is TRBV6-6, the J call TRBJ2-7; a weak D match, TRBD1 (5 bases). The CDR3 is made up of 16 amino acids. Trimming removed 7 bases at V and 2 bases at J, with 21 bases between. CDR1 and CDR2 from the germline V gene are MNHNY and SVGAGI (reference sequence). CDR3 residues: CASNLPQAETPYEQYF. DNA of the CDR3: TGTGCCAGCAATCTACCACAGGCCGAGACCCCCTACGAGCAGTACTTC.

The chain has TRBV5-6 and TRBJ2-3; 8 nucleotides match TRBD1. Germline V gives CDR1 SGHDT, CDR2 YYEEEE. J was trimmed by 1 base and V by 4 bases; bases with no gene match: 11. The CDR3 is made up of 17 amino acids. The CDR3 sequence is CASSLVDRGFCTDTQYF. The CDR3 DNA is TGTGCCAGCAGCCTGGTCGACAGGGGCTTCTGCACAGATACGCAGTATTTT.

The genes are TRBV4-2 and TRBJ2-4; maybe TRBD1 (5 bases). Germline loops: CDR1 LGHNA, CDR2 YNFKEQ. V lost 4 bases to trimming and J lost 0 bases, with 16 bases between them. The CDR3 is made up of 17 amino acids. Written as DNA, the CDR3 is TGTGCCAGCAGCCTTGTGGGGCAGTCCGAAGCCAAAAACATTCAGTACTTC. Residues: CASSLVGQSEAKNIQYF.

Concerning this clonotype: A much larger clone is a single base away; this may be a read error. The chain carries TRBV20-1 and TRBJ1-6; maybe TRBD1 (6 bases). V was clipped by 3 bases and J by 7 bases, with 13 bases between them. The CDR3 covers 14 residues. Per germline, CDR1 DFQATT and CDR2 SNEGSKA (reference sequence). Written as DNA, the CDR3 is TGCAGTGCTAGGGGAGGGGGTTCCAATTCACCCCTCCACTTT. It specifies CSARGGGSNSPLHF.

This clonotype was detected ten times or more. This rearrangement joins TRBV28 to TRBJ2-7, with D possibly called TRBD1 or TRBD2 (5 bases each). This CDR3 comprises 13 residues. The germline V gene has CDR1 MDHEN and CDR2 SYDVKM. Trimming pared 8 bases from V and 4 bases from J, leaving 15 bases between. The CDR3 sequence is CASRKEGTYEQYF. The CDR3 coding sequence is TGTGCCAGCCGTAAAGAGGGGACGTACGAGCAGTACTTC.

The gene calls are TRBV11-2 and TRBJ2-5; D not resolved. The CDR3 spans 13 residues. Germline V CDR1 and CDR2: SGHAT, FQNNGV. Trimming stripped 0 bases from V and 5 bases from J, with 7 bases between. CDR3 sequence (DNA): TGTGCCAGCAGCTTAGACCCCCCGGAGACCCAGTACTTC. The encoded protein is CASSLDPPETQYF.

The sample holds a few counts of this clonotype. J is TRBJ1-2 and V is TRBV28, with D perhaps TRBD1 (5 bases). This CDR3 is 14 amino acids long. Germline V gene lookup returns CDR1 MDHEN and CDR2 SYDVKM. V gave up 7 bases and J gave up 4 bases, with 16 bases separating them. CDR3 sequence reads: CASTTGQGAYGYTF. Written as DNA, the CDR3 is TGTGCCAGCACCACGGGGCAGGGTGCCTATGGCTACACCTTC.

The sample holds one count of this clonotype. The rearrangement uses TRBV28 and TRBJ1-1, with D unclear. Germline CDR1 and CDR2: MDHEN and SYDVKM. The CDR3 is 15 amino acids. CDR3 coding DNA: TGTGTCGGCAGCGTCCCCGGATGGGAGAACACTGAAGCTTTCTTT. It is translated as CVGSVPGWENTEAFF.

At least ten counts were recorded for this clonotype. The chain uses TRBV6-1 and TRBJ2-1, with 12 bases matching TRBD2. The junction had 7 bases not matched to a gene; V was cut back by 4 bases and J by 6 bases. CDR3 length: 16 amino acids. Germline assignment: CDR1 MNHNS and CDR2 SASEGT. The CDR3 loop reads CASSAPWTSGTNEQFF. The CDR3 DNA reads TGTGCCAGCAGTGCGCCCTGGACTAGCGGGACCAATGAGCAGTTCTTC.

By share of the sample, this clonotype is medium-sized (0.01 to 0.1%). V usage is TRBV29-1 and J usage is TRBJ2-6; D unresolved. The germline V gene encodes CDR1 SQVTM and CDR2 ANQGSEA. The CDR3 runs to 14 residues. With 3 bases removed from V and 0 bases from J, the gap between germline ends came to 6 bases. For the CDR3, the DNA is TGCAGCGTTGACGTGAGCTCTGGGGCCAACGTCCTGACTTTC. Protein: CSVDVSSGANVLTF. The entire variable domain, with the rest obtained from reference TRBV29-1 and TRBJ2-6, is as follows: SAVISQKPSRDICQRGTSLTIQCQVDSQVTMMFWYRQQPGQSLTLIATANQGSEATYESGFVIDKFPISRPNLTFSTLTVSNMSPEDSSIYLCSVDVSSGANVLTFGAGSRLTVL.

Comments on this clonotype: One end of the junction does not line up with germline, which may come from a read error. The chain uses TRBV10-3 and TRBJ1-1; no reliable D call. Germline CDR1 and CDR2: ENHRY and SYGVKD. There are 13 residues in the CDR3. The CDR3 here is CTITTPVNTEAFF. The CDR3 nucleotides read TGTACCATCACCACTCCGGTGAACACTGAAGCTTTCTTT.

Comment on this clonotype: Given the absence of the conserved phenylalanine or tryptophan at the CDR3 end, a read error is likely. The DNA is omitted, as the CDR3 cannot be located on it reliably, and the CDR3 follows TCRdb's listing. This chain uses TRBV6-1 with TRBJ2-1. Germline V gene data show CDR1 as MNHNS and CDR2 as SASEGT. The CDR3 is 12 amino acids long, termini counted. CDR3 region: CASSEYGNEEFL.

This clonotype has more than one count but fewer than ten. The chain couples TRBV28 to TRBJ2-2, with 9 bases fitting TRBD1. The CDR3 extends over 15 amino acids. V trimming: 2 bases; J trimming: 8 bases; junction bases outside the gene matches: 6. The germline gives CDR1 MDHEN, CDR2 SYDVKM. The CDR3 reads CASSLPYRGRGELFF. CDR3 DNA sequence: TGTGCCAGCAGTTTACCCTACAGGGGGCGAGGGGAGCTGTTTTTT.

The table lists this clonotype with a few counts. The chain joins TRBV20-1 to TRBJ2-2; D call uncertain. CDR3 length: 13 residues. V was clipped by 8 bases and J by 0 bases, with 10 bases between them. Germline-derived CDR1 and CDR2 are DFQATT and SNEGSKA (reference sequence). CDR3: CSPNGPNTGELFF. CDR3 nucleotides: TGCAGTCCCAACGGACCGAACACCGGGGAGCTGTTTTTT.

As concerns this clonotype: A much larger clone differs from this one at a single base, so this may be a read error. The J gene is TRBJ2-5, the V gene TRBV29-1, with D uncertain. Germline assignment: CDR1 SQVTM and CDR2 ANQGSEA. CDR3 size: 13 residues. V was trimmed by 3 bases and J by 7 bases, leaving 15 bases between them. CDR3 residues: CSVDTRDHGTQYF. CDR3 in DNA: TGCAGCGTTGATACAAGGGATCACGGGACCCAGTACTTC.

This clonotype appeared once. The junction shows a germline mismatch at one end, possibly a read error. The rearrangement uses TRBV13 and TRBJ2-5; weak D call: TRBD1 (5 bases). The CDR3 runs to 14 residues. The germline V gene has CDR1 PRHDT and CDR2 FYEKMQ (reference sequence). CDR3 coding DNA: TGTGCCAGCAGCTTCCTAAGGGGTCAAGAGACCCTGTACTTC. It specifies CASSFLRGQETLYF. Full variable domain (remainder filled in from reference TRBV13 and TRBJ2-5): AAGVIQSPRHLIKEKRETATLKCYPIPRHDTVYWYQQGPGQDPQFLISFYEKMQSDKGSIPDRFSAQQFSDYHSELNMSSLELGDSALYFCASSFLRGQETLYFGPGTRLLVL.

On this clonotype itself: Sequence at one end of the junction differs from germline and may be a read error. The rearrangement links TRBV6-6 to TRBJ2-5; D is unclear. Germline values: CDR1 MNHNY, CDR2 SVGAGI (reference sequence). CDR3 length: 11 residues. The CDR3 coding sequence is TGTGTCAGCATGCCCGGCGAGACCCAGTACTTC. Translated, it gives CVSMPGETQYF.

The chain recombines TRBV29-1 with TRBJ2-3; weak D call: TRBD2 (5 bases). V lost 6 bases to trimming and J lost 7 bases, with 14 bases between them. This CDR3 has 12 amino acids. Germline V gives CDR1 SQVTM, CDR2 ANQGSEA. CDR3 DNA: TGCAGCGTGGCCGGACTCTCCAATACGCAGTATTTT. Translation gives CSVAGLSNTQYF.

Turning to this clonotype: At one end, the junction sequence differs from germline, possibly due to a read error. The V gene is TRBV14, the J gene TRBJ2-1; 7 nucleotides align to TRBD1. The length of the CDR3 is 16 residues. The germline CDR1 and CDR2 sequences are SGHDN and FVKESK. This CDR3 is CASSRDSLISFNGQFF. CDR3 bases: TGTGCCAGCAGTAGGGACAGCCTGATTTCTTTCAATGGGCAGTTCTTC.

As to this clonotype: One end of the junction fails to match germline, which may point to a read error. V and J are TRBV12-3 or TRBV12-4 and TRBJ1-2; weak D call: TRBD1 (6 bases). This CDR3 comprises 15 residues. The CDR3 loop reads CVSRDGQYSNYGYTF. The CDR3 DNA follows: TGTGTCAGCAGAGATGGACAGTACTCTAACTATGGCTACACCTTC.

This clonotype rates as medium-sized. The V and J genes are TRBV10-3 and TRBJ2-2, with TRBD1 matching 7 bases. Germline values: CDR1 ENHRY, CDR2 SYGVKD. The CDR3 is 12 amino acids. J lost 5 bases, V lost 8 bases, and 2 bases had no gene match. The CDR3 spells CAIYRGTGELFF. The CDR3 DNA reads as TGTGCCATCTACAGGGGAACCGGGGAGCTGTTTTTT.

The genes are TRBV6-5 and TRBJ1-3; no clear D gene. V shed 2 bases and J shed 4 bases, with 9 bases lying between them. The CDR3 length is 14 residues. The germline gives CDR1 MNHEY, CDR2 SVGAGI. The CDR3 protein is CASSYTGTGNTIYF. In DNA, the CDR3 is TGTGCCAGCAGTTACACGGGCACCGGAAACACCATATATTTT.